Below, 32 T cell receptor beta chains from the same sample are listed, as sequenced in a study of T cell repertoires in cytomegalovirus infection. Each CDR3 protein is one row after TCRdb ran MiXCR on the reads. Of approximately 320,000 distinct CDR3 sequences listed, 9% to 9.5% are singletons. Sample: PBMCs. These TCRs come from a human donor in good health (CMV status not recorded). Some clones in this sample may be carry-over from other donors' samples.

The rearrangement joins TRBV29-1 to TRBJ1-2; 7 bases fit TRBD1. Losses at the gene ends were 7 bases for V and 3 bases for J; bases not matched to a gene: 5. Germline V gives CDR1 SQVTM, CDR2 ANQGSEA. This CDR3 is 12 amino acids long. The CDR3 here is CSGRDRDYGYTF. The DNA for the CDR3 is TGCAGCGGCCGGGACAGAGACTATGGCTACACCTTC.

The chain carries TRBV5-4 and TRBJ1-2; D is possibly TRBD1 (5 bases). The CDR3 is 14 amino acids. V was clipped by 4 bases and J by 11 bases, with 21 bases between them. CDR1 and CDR2 (germline): SGHNT, YYREEE (reference sequence). The DNA of the CDR3 is TGTGCCAGCAGCCAACAGAACCGGGACGCTGGGTACACCTTC. It codes for CASSQQNRDAGYTF.

V is TRBV28 and J is TRBJ1-5; 7 nucleotides agree with TRBD1. V shed 6 bases and J 6 bases; nucleotides not matched to a gene: 5. The CDR3 runs 13 residues. Germline lookup yields CDR1 MDHEN and CDR2 SYDVKM. DNA for the CDR3: TGTGCCAGCAGACTAACAGGGGTTCAGCCCCAGCATTTT. The encoded protein is CASRLTGVQPQHF. The full variable domain, in which reference TRBV28 and TRBJ1-5 provide the parts outside the CDR3, is DVKVTQSSRYLVKRTGEKVFLECVQDMDHENMFWYRQDPGLGLRLIYFSYDVKMKEKGDIPEGYSVSREKKERFSLILESASTNQTSMYLCASRLTGVQPQHFGDGTRLSIL.

This clonotype has just a few counts. The chain links TRBV7-2 to TRBJ2-3; D is ambiguous. The germline V and J ends were trimmed by 3 bases and 2 bases, with 6 bases remaining between them. This CDR3 is 13 amino acids long. Germline V gene sequence: CDR1 SGHTA, CDR2 FQGNSA. Written as DNA, the CDR3 is TGTGCCAGCAGCTTCGACCCCACAGATACGCAGTATTTT. Its translation is CASSFDPTDTQYF.

This chain links TRBV6-1 with TRBJ2-5; D remains ambiguous. Germline-derived CDR1 and CDR2 are MNHNS and SASEGT. The CDR3 totals 13 residues. The V and J ends lost 4 bases and 3 bases respectively, with 9 bases between them. CDR3 in DNA: TGTGCCAGCAGTGGAGCGTCGAAAGAGACCCAGTACTTC. This encodes CASSGASKETQYF.

This clonotype was detected ten times or more. CDR3 DNA sequence: TGTGCCAGCAGCCAGATAGCGGGGGGTTACCAAGAGACCCAGTACTTC. It codes for CASSQIAGGYQETQYF. The V call is TRBV7-6, the J call TRBJ2-5; 10 positions match TRBD2. This CDR3 has 16 amino acids. Germline-derived CDR1 and CDR2 are SGHVS and FNYEAQ. With V trimmed by 5 bases and J by 0 bases, 6 bases remained unmatched.

In this sample, this clonotype turned up many times. This chain uses TRBV7-2 with TRBJ2-2; D remains ambiguous. The CDR3 covers 13 residues. Trimming shortened V by 2 bases and J by 5 bases, and 6 bases separated the two germline ends. Germline V gene data show CDR1 as SGHTA and CDR2 as FQGNSA. The CDR3 coding sequence is TGTGCCAGCAGCTTACACAAAACCGGGGAGCTGTTTTTT. Translation gives CASSLHKTGELFF.

As regards this clonotype: This may stem from a read error, because a much larger clone lies one nucleotide away. This sequence joins TRBV19 and TRBJ2-5, with D possibly being TRBD1 (5 bases). V was pared by 11 bases and J by 5 bases, with 27 bases between. From germline, CDR1 is LNHDA and CDR2 SQIVND (reference sequence). The CDR3 runs 16 residues. Written as DNA, the CDR3 is TGTGCCGCCCAGTCTACGGATTTGGCAAAGGGGGAGACCCAGTACTTC. It yields the protein CAAQSTDLAKGETQYF.

In its sample, this clonotype was seen a few times. The chain employs TRBV6-5 and TRBJ1-6; D is perhaps TRBD1 (6 bases). The CDR3 runs 14 residues. CDR1 MNHEY and CDR2 SVGAGI come from the germline V gene. V lost 5 bases and J 11 bases, leaving 16 bases between the germline ends. The CDR3 region is CASSPDDRRAPLHF. CDR3 bases: TGTGCCAGCAGTCCGGACGACAGGCGGGCACCCCTCCACTTT.

This clonotype was observed at least ten times. This chain uses TRBV7-8 with TRBJ2-1; 9 bases match TRBD2. The germline V gene has CDR1 SGHVS and CDR2 FQNEAQ. The CDR3 spans 15 residues. Germline trimming cut 5 bases from V and 6 bases from J; bases unmatched to any gene: 8. The DNA for the CDR3 is TGTGCCAGCAGCCCGGGACTAGCATATGTCAATGAGCAGTTCTTC. Translation: CASSPGLAYVNEQFF.

This clonotype was seen more than once but under ten times. V gene TRBV5-1 combines with J gene TRBJ2-1, with 10 bases fitting TRBD2. V was pared by 4 bases and J by 7 bases, with 23 bases of the junction left unmatched. Germline CDR1 reads SGHRS; CDR2 reads YFSETQ. The CDR3 is 20 residues long. The CDR3 spells CASSPDGKVIAGGSGNEQFF. The DNA of the CDR3 is TGCGCCAGCAGCCCGGATGGTAAAGTAATAGCGGGAGGTTCGGGGAATGAGCAGTTCTTC. The full variable domain, its missing parts supplied by reference TRBV5-1 and TRBJ2-1, is KAGVTQTPRYLIKTRGQQVTLSCSPISGHRSVSWYQQTPGQGLQFLFEYFSETQRNKGNFPGRFSGRQFSNSRSEMNVSTLELGDSALYLCASSPDGKVIAGGSGNEQFFGPGTRLTVL.

The sample holds a few counts of this clonotype. Here the CDR3 DNA reads TGTGCCAGCAGTTTGGGTACATGGAACACTGAAGCTTTCTTT. Protein: CASSLGTWNTEAFF. The V and J genes are TRBV12-3 or TRBV12-4 and TRBJ1-1; the D is unclear. The CDR3 is made up of 14 amino acids. The ends were cut back, 3 bases at V and 1 base at J, with 9 bases in the middle.

This clonotype has a handful of counts. This chain connects TRBV19 to TRBJ2-1; D assignment may be TRBD1 or TRBD2 (5 bases each). Germline CDR1 reads LNHDA; CDR2 reads SQIVND (reference sequence). V was cut by 4 bases and J by 9 bases, with 19 bases left in between. The CDR3 contains 15 residues. The CDR3 DNA follows: TGTGCCAGTAGTAAGATGGGGGTCGGTCGGGGTGAGCAGTTCTTC. Amino acids: CASSKMGVGRGEQFF.

The chain combines TRBV19 with TRBJ2-1; D not certain. V lost 7 bases, J lost 1 base, and 14 bases lay in between. The CDR3 totals 15 residues. Germline V gene sequence: CDR1 LNHDA, CDR2 SQIVND (reference sequence). The CDR3 protein is CASTLVWKSYNEQFF. The CDR3 region has the DNA TGTGCCAGTACCCTCGTGTGGAAATCCTACAATGAGCAGTTCTTC.

As concerns this clonotype: Its ends do not fully match the called genes, so a read error is possible. The chain recombines TRBV5-6 with TRBJ1-2; D is unresolved. The CDR3 extends over 12 amino acids. Germline V lookup: CDR1 SGHDT, CDR2 YYEEEE. The CDR3 sequence: CASSLEVGGYNF. The CDR3 nucleotides read TGTGCCAGCAGCTTGGAAGTAGGAGGCTACAACTTC. Looking up the rest from reference TRBV5-6 and TRBJ1-2 gives the full variable domain: DAGVTQSPTHLIKTRGQQVTLRCSPKSGHDTVSWYQQALGQGPQFIFQYYEEEERQRGNFPDRFSGHQFPNYSSELNVNALLLGDSALYLCASSLEVGGYNFGSGTRLTVV.

This clonotype was counted at least ten times. The rearrangement joins TRBV10-3 to TRBJ1-5; the D is unclear. The CDR3 totals 19 residues. Germline CDR1 and CDR2: ENHRY and SYGVKD. With 2 bases removed from V and 0 bases from J, the gap between germline ends came to 20 bases. DNA of the CDR3: TGTGCCATCAGTGAGGTAGCAGGTTGGCCCTATTATAGCAATCAGCCCCAGCATTTT. The encoded protein is CAISEVAGWPYYSNQPQHF.

This clonotype was seen at least ten times. This rearrangement joins TRBV7-8 to TRBJ2-7; the match to TRBD1 covers 7 bases. V shed 5 bases and J 0 bases; nucleotides not matched to a gene: 10. This CDR3 is built from 16 residues. From germline, CDR1 is SGHVS and CDR2 FQNEAQ. The CDR3 sequence: CASSPRDREASYEQYF. In nucleotides, the CDR3 is TGTGCCAGCAGCCCCCGGGACAGAGAGGCCTCCTACGAGCAGTACTTC.

This clonotype has a count of ten or more. This sequence joins TRBV7-9 and TRBJ2-1, with a weak D call TRBD1 (6 bases). The CDR3 has 15 amino acids. Germline CDR1 and CDR2: SEHNR and FQNEAQ (reference sequence). V was clipped by 1 base and J by 7 bases, with 14 bases between them. In DNA form, the CDR3 reads TGTGCCAGCAGCTTAGGAGGGGGTACAAAGAATGAGCAGTTCTTC. Its protein product is CASSLGGGTKNEQFF.

The chain combines TRBV18 with TRBJ2-7; TRBD1 is a possible D gene (6 bases). Trimming shortened V by 4 bases and J by 0 bases, and 13 bases separated the two germline ends. The CDR3 loop spans 15 amino acids. Germline assignment: CDR1 KGHSH and CDR2 LQKENI. CDR3 residues: CASSLPTGISYEQYF. CDR3 DNA: TGTGCCAGCTCACTCCCGACAGGCATCTCCTACGAGCAGTACTTC. The whole variable domain, filled in from reference TRBV18 and TRBJ2-7, reads NAGVMQNPRHLVRRRGQEARLRCSPMKGHSHVYWYRQLPEEGLKFMVYLQKENIIDESGMPKERFSAEFPKEGPSILRIQQVVRGDSAAYFCASSLPTGISYEQYFGPGTRLTVT.

In its sample, this clonotype was seen many times. This chain joins TRBV7-2 and TRBJ2-4, with D perhaps matching TRBD2 (6 bases). There are 14 residues in the CDR3. Trimming pared 5 bases from V and 6 bases from J, leaving 14 bases between. Germline V gives CDR1 SGHTA, CDR2 FQGNSA. For the CDR3, the DNA is TGTGCCAGCAGCCGCCCGGACGGGGGAAACATTCAGTACTTC. Encoded protein: CASSRPDGGNIQYF.

This clonotype was counted many times. V gene TRBV5-4 combines with J gene TRBJ2-7, with D possibly TRBD1 on 7 matching bases. CDR1 is SGHNT and CDR2 is YYREEE in the germline V gene (reference sequence). The CDR3 loop spans 15 amino acids. The V end lost 4 bases, the J end lost 7 bases, and 21 bases lay between the germline ends. The CDR3 nucleotides read TGTGCCAGCAGCCAGTCGGCCAGGGGGGTGGGAGAGCAGTACTTC. Translation: CASSQSARGVGEQYF. Supplemented by reference TRBV5-4 and TRBJ2-7, the full variable domain reads ETGVTQSPTHLIKTRGQQVTLRCSSQSGHNTVSWYQQALGQGPQFIFQYYREEENGRGNFPPRFSGLQFPNYSSELNVNALELDDSALYLCASSQSARGVGEQYFGPGTRLTVT.

J is TRBJ2-7 and V is TRBV28; 9 bases fit TRBD2. Trimming cost V 7 bases and J 4 bases; bases outside gene matches: 5. Germline CDR1 MDHEN, CDR2 SYDVKM. CDR3 size: 13 residues. Here the CDR3 reads CASKSSGRYEQYF. The CDR3 DNA sequence: TGTGCCAGCAAGAGTAGCGGGAGATACGAGCAGTACTTC.

The rearrangement links TRBV2 to TRBJ1-2; D uncertain. V was shortened by 0 bases and J by 2 bases, with 13 bases between the two germline ends. The CDR3 extends over 16 amino acids. Germline V lookup: CDR1 SNHLY, CDR2 FYNNEI. CDR3 nucleotide sequence: TGTGCCAGCAGTGAAGCGCGTAAGACGGTGAACTATGGCTACACCTTC. It codes for CASSEARKTVNYGYTF.

At least ten counts were recorded for this clonotype. The gene calls are TRBV7-9 and TRBJ2-1, with 7 bases aligning to TRBD2. The CDR3 is made up of 16 amino acids. The germline V gene has CDR1 SEHNR and CDR2 FQNEAQ (reference sequence). V was clipped by 3 bases and J by 2 bases; unmatched bases: 7. The CDR3 reads CASSFERSGTYNEQFF. The CDR3 region has the DNA TGTGCCAGCAGCTTCGAAAGGAGCGGGACCTACAATGAGCAGTTCTTC.

This clonotype was observed once. J is TRBJ1-3 and V is TRBV6-5; D possibly corresponds to TRBD1 (5 bases). This CDR3 is 15 amino acids long. Germline lookup yields CDR1 MNHEY and CDR2 SVGAGI. V dropped 4 bases and J dropped 4 bases, with 14 bases sitting between them. The CDR3 loop is CASSSGHFSGNTIYF. The CDR3 DNA is TGTGCCAGCAGTTCTGGACACTTCTCCGGAAACACCATATATTTT.

This clonotype was observed at least ten times. J is TRBJ2-1 and V is TRBV7-2, with D tentatively TRBD1 (6 bases). CDR1 SGHTA and CDR2 FQGNSA come from the germline V gene. The CDR3 loop spans 16 amino acids. V lost 2 bases to trimming and J lost 2 bases, with 13 bases between them. The CDR3 DNA reads TGTGCCAGCAGCTTATTTGGGGGCTCGGCCTACAATGAGCAGTTCTTC. Protein: CASSLFGGSAYNEQFF.

The chain is built from TRBV7-2 and TRBJ2-3; TRBD2 matches 10 bases. The CDR3 runs 16 residues. CDR1 is SGHTA, CDR2 FQGNSA, per germline. J lost 5 bases, V lost 5 bases, and 10 bases had no gene match. Written as DNA, the CDR3 is TGTGCCAGCAGCCCACAAGCGGGGGGGATGGGAGATACGCAGTATTTT. Encoded protein: CASSPQAGGMGDTQYF. Full variable domain (missing parts from reference TRBV7-2 and TRBJ2-3): GAGVSQSPSNKVTEKGKDVELRCDPISGHTALYWYRQSLGQGLEFLIYFQGNSAPDKSGLPSDRFSAERTGGSVSTLTIQRTQQEDSAVYLCASSPQAGGMGDTQYFGPGTRLTVL.

This clonotype was counted ten times or more. The chain joins TRBV7-9 to TRBJ2-7, with 9 bases identical to TRBD1. Germline V gene data show CDR1 as SEHNR and CDR2 as FQNEAQ (reference sequence). This CDR3 contains 14 residues. V was pared by 6 bases and J by 5 bases, with 8 bases of the junction left unmatched. CDR3 sequence reads: CASRQDRGKDEQYF. The DNA of the CDR3 is TGTGCCAGCAGGCAAGACAGGGGGAAGGACGAGCAGTACTTC.

There are a few counts of this clonotype. This CDR3 reads CASSYMVAGGTYEQYF. The DNA of the CDR3 is TGTGCCAGCAGTTACATGGTGGCGGGAGGGACCTACGAGCAGTACTTC. V gene TRBV6-5 combines with J gene TRBJ2-7; 9 bases align to TRBD2. Germline V gives CDR1 MNHEY, CDR2 SVGAGI. Trimming cost V 2 bases and J 2 bases; bases outside gene matches: 7. The CDR3 runs 16 residues.

This clonotype was seen only a few times. The chain joins TRBV19 to TRBJ1-3; D not resolved. This CDR3 has 15 amino acids. Trimming removed 10 bases at V and 8 bases at J, with 24 bases between. Germline V CDR1 and CDR2: LNHDA, SQIVND (reference sequence). This chain's CDR3 is CATHGRSSILDTIYF. CDR3 bases: TGTGCCACCCACGGACGGAGCTCGATCTTGGACACCATATATTTT. Complete variable domain (other parts from reference TRBV19 and TRBJ1-3): DGGITQSPKYLFRKEGQNVTLSCEQNLNHDAMYWYRQDPGQGLRLIYYSQIVNDFQKGDIAEGYSVSREKKESFPLTVTSAQKNPTAFYLCATHGRSSILDTIYFGEGSWLTVV.

This clonotype was counted at least ten times. V gene TRBV7-2 combines with J gene TRBJ2-7; D remains unclear. CDR3 length: 15 amino acids. Germline V gives CDR1 SGHTA, CDR2 FQGNSA. The V end lost 3 bases, the J end lost 3 bases, and 15 bases lay between the germline ends. CDR3 DNA: TGTGCCAGCAGCTTGCGCGAAACTTCTCTCTACGAGCAGTACTTC. Protein: CASSLRETSLYEQYF.

This clonotype came up many times. CDR3 amino acids: CASSSWTGSGEQYF. The CDR3 region has the DNA TGTGCCAGCAGTTCTTGGACAGGGTCCGGCGAGCAGTACTTC. The chain couples TRBV7-9 to TRBJ2-7; TRBD1 aligns across 8 bases. From germline, CDR1 is SEHNR and CDR2 FQNEAQ (reference sequence). V was clipped by 6 bases and J by 6 bases; unmatched bases: 10. The CDR3 covers 14 residues.